What follows is one TCR beta chain and its context. Between the trimmed V and J ends, which lost 8 bases and 4 bases, there was a span of 11 bases. The germline gives CDR1 SNHLY, CDR2 FYNNEI. This CDR3 is 12 amino acids long. This sample was included in a study of blood T cells in healthy people across ages. Every donor provided 8.5 to 10 milliliters of peripheral blood. A J-beta primer mix and a sample-barcoded 5' primer were used in a second PCR of roughly 6 to 12 cycles. A 12-random-nucleotide template-switch adaptor tagged each cDNA molecule. TCRdb re-called the 5' RACE reads with MiXCR, one entry per CDR3 protein. This table holds roughly 1.5 million distinct CDR3 sequences, under 55% found once.

The sequencing input was blood. V is TRBV2 and J is TRBJ1-1; tentatively, D is TRBD1 (5 bases). The sequence derives from a young woman in good health. CDR3 nucleotide sequence: TGTGCCAGCCGCTGGGACGCCACTGAAGCTTTCTTT. Translating gives CASRWDATEAFF.